This note documents a single T cell receptor beta chain sequence. V shed 1 base, J shed 2 bases, and the junction held 6 bases outside the gene matches. The CDR3 spans 16 residues. Germline V lookup: CDR1 SGDLS, CDR2 YYNGEE. The entry originates in a study of blood T cell repertoires in COVID-19. In the original workflow: By means of reference gene primer amplification, nucleated cell counts were estimated. Using immunoSEQ multiplex PCR, the repertoire was profiled, and TCRdb retains in-frame clones only, with some absent. V and J calls and clone size follow that table, whereas D and trimming were derived from the DNA. The table has 35,000 to 45,000 clones, 88% seen once.

The chain uses TRBV9 and TRBJ2-3; 8 positions match TRBD2. The specimen was peripheral blood. The clonotype was recovered from a human donor in a cohort sampled during active COVID-19. DNA for the CDR3: TGTGCCAGCAGCGTAAGTGCGGGGGGCAACACAGATACGCAGTATTTT. Translation: CASSVSAGGNTDTQYF.